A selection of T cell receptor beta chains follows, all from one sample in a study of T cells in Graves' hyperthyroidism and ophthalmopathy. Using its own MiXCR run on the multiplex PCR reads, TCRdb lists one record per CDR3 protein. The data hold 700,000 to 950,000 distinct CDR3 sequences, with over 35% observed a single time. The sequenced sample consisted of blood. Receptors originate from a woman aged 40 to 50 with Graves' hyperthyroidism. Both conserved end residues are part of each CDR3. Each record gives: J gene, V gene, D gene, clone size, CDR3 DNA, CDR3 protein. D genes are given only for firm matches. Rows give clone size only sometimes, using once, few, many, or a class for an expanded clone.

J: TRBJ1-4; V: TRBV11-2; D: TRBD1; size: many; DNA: TGTGCCAGCAGCCGCCACACGGTAGGGACAGGACCTGAAAAACTGTTTTTT; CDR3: CASSRHTVGTGPEKLFF
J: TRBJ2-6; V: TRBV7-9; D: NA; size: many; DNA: TGTGCCAGCAGCGCCCAGGGGTCGGCTGGGGCCAACGTCCTGACTTTC; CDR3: CASSAQGSAGANVLTF
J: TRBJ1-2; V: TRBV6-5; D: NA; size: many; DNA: TGTGCCAGCAGTTACGGAGGGAACTATGGCTACACCTTC; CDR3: CASSYGGNYGYTF
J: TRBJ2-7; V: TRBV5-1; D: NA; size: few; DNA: TGCGCCAGCAAGGACAGGACTAACTCCTACGAGCAGTACTTC; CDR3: CASKDRTNSYEQYF
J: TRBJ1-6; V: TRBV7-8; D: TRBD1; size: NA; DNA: TGTGCCAGCAGCGACCCTCATGGGACAGGTCGCTCCTATAATTCACCCCTCCACTTT; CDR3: CASSDPHGTGRSYNSPLHF
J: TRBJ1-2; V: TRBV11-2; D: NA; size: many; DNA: TGTGCCAGCAGCTACCCGAGATCCTATGGCTACACCTTC; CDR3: CASSYPRSYGYTF
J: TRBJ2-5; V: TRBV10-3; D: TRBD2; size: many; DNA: TGTGCCATCAGCAGACTAGCGGAACAAGAGACCCAGTACTTC; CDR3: CAISRLAEQETQYF
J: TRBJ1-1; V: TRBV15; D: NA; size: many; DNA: TGTGCCACCAGCAGAGATAGACAGCTAGGGAACACTGAAGCTTTCTTT; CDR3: CATSRDRQLGNTEAFF
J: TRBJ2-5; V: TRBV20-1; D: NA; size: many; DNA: TGCAGTGCGCGCCGTTCGGAGACCCAGTACTTC; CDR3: CSARRSETQYF
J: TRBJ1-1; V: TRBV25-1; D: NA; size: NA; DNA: TGTGCCAGCAGCCAAGCCCCCGGGACAACGATAATGACTGAAGCTTTCTTT; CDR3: CASSQAPGTTIMTEAFF
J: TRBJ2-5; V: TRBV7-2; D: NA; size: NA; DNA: TGTGCCAGCAGCTTAGCGGGGCAGCCCCAGTACTTC; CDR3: CASSLAGQPQYF
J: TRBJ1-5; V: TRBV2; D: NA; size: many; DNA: TGTGCCAGCGGTACAGAAGCGGGTCAGCCCCAGCATTTT; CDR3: CASGTEAGQPQHF
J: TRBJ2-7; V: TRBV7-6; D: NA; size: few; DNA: TGTGCCAGCAGTTTACAGGAGCCGAGCTCCTACGAGCAGTACTTC; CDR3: CASSLQEPSSYEQYF
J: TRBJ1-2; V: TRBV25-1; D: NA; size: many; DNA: TGTGCCAGCAGTGACTCAGGAGGGGCCAGCTATGGCTACACCTTC; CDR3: CASSDSGGASYGYTF
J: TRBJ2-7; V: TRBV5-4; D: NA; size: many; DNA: TGTGCCAGCAGCTTGAGGAACGATGCCGTCTACGAGCAGTACTTC; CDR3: CASSLRNDAVYEQYF
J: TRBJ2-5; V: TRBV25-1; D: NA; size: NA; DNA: TGTGCCAGCAGTGCTAGGCTGGTGGCAGGCCAGTACTTC; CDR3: CASSARLVAGQYF
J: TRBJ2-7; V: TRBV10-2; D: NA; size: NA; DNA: TGCGCCAGCAGTGCGGGCGGAGAGGGCGAAAACGAGCAGTACTTC; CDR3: CASSAGGEGENEQYF
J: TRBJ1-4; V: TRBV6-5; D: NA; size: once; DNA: TGTGCCAGCAGAGCCCCCAGCTGGGCGGCTAATGAAAAACTGTTTTTT; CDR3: CASRAPSWAANEKLFF
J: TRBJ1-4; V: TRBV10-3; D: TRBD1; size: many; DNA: TGTGCCATCGGACAGGGGGGTGTGAATGAAAAACTGTTTTTT; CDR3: CAIGQGGVNEKLFF
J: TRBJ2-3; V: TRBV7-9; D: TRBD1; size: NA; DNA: TGTGCCAGCAGCTTGTATTGGGGACAGGGATACACAGATACGCAGTATTTT; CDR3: CASSLYWGQGYTDTQYF
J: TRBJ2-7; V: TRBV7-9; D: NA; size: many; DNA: TGTGCCAGCAGCTTAGCAGGGAGCTCCTACGAGCAGTACTTC; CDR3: CASSLAGSSYEQYF
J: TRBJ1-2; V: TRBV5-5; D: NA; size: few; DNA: TGTGCCAGCAGCTTGATAGTCCAGGCCCTCTATGGCTACACCTTC; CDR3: CASSLIVQALYGYTF
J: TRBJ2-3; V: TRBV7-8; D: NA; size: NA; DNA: TGTGCCAGCAGCAGGGGTAACACAGATACGCAGTATTTT; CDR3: CASSRGNTDTQYF
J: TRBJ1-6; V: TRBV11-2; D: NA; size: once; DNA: TGTGCCAGCAGCTGGGGCTTGGTCTATAATTCACCCCTCCACTTT; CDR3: CASSWGLVYNSPLHF
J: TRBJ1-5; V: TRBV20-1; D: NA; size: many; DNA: TGCAGTGCCCCTGACGGGGCGCATCAGCCCCAGCATTTT; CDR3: CSAPDGAHQPQHF
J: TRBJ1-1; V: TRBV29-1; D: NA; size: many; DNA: TGCAGCGTCACCTCATCTGGGGGAACTGAAGCTTTCTTT; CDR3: CSVTSSGGTEAFF
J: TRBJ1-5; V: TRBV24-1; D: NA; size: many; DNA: TGTGCCACCAGTGATTTGGAAGAGCAGCCCCAGCATTTT; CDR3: CATSDLEEQPQHF
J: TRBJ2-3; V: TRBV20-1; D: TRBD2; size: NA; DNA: TGCAGTGCTAGTGTCCAGCGGGACACAGATACGCAGTATTTT; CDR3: CSASVQRDTDTQYF
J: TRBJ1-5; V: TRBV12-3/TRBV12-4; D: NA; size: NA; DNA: TGTGCCAGCAGTTGGGGGCAGACGTACAATCAGCCCCAGCATTTT; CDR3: CASSWGQTYNQPQHF
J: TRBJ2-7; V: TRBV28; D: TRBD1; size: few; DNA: TGTGCCAGCAGTTTGGCGACAGGGAGCGGGCAGTACTTC; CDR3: CASSLATGSGQYF
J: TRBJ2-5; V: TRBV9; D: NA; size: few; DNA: TGTGCCAGCAGCCCCGAGGGACCCTCGCTAGGTACACAGACCCAGTACTTC; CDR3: CASSPEGPSLGTQTQYF
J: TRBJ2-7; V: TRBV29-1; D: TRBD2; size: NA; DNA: TGCAGCCCCGGGACTAGCGGCTACAATGAGCAGTACTTC; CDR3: CSPGTSGYNEQYF
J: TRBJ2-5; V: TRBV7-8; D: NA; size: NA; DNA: TGTGCCAGCAGCTCCTTAGGCGGGATTCCGCAAGAGACCCAGTACTTC; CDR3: CASSSLGGIPQETQYF
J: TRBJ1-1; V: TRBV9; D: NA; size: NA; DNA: TGTGCCAGCAGTCATCGGACAGTCATGAACACTGAAGCTTTCTTT; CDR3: CASSHRTVMNTEAFF
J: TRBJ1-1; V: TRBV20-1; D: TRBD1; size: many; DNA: TGCAGTGCACGGGGACAGCTGAACACTGAAGCTTTCTTT; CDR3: CSARGQLNTEAFF
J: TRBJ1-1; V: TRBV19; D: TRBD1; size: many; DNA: TGTGCCAGTAGTATCGGGCAGGGGGAATACACTGAAGCTTTCTTT; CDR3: CASSIGQGEYTEAFF
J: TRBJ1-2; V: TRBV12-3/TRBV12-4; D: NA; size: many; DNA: TGTGCCAGCAGTTTCCAGGGCGAGTCTGGCTACACCTTC; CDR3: CASSFQGESGYTF
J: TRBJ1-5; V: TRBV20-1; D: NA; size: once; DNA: TGCAGTGCTATGGGGCTAGCGGATCAGCCCCAGCATTTT; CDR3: CSAMGLADQPQHF
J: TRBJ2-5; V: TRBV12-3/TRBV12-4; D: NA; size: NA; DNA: TGTGCCAGCAGTTACTCGAGGGGCCGGCAAGAGACCCAGTACTTC; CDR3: CASSYSRGRQETQYF
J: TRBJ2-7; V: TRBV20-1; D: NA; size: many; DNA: TGCAGTGCTAGAGATGGTAGCTCCCACGAGCAGTACTTC; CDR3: CSARDGSSHEQYF
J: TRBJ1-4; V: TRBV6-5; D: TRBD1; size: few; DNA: TGTGCCAGCAGCCCTACAGGGGGCCTAAATGAAAAACTGTTTTTT; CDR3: CASSPTGGLNEKLFF
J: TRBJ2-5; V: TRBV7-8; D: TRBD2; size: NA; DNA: TGTGCCTGGAGCCGAGAGGGGACTAGCCGGCAGACCCAGTACTTC; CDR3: CAWSREGTSRQTQYF
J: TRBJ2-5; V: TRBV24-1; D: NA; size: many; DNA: TGTGCCACCAGTGATCCCTTTGGGGAGACCCAGTACTTC; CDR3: CATSDPFGETQYF
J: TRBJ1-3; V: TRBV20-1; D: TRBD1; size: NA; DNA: TGCAGTGCTCCAGATTTGGCAGGGGGATCCGGAAACACCATATATTTT; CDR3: CSAPDLAGGSGNTIYF
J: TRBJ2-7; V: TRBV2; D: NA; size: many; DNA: TGTGCCAGCAGTGAACTGGGGTACGAGCAGTACTTC; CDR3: CASSELGYEQYF
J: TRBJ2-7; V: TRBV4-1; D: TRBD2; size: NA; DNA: TGCGCCAGCAGCCAAGAAGCGGGGTTGGGGTACGAGCAGTACTTC; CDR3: CASSQEAGLGYEQYF
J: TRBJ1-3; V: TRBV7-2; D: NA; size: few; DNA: TGTGCCAGCAGCTTCCGGGACTCGACGGGGGGAAACACCATATATTTT; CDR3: CASSFRDSTGGNTIYF
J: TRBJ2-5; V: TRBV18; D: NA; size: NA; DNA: TGTGCCAGCTCACCCCGGGACTTCCAAGAGACCCAGTACTTC; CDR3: CASSPRDFQETQYF
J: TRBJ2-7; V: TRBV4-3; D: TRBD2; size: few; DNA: TGCGCCAGCAGCCTAAACCAGGGAGGGCCCTACGAGCAGTACTTC; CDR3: CASSLNQGGPYEQYF